This T cell receptor (beta chain) was profiled in a study of T cell responses to AZD1222 COVID-19 vaccine. This clone has just a few counts. Its antigen is currently unknown. Trimming removed 0 bases at V and 7 bases at J, with 12 bases between. This CDR3 spans 14 amino acids. CDR1 and CDR2 from the germline V gene are SNHLY and FYNNEI. The table came from immunoSEQ multiplex PCR; TCRdb's copy has only in-frame clones and leaves some out. The table has under 150,000 clones, approximately 91% seen once. Study results and caveats: Females made up more of the donors, who were largely white British, and clonal diversity may have come out too low.

This TCR was sampled from an adult who received the AZD1222 COVID-19 vaccine. The V gene is TRBV2, the J gene TRBJ1-2, with D possibly matching TRBD1 (5 bases). The starting material was peripheral blood, obtained 28 days after the second AZD1222 dose. The DNA for the CDR3 is TGTGCCAGCAGTGAAGCTGCAGGGCGCGGTGGCTACACCTTC. It encodes CASSEAAGRGGYTF.